Listed here are 4 T cell receptor beta chains from one sample, sequenced in a study of technical replicates of blood from a few donors (dated by TCRdb to 2016 to 2017). The method was the immunoSEQ multiplex PCR assay. The table comes from immuneACCESS by way of TCRdb, which keeps in-frame sequences with V and J called. Part of the clones is missing from these tables; in studies checked, under half for an unresolved V gene and the rest for unknown reasons. This sample gives around 49,000 clones in total; approximately 94% of them show up just once. About 0.39% of the sample rests with the top ten. The sample was T cells isolated from PBMCs. The receptors derive from a human donor in good health.

This clone occurred once. The gene calls are TRBV9 and TRBJ2-3, with 10 bases that match TRBD2. This CDR3 spans 16 amino acids. With V trimmed by 0 bases and J by 3 bases, 4 bases remained unmatched. Germline lookup yields CDR1 SGDLS and CDR2 YYNGEE. This CDR3 reads CASSVDPSGGTDTQYF. The DNA of the CDR3 is TGTGCCAGCAGCGTAGATCCTAGCGGGGGAACAGATACGCAGTATTTT. Drawing the rest from reference TRBV9 and TRBJ2-3, the complete variable domain is DSGVTQTPKHLITATGQRVTLRCSPRSGDLSVYWYQQSLDQGLQFLIQYYNGEERAKGNILERFSAQQFPDLHSELNLSSLELGDSALYFCASSVDPSGGTDTQYFGPGTRLTVL.

J is TRBJ2-7 and V is TRBV29-1; D ambiguous. Germline V CDR1 and CDR2: SQVTM, ANQGSEA. Trimming shortened V by 8 bases and J by 0 bases, and 14 bases separated the two germline ends. The CDR3 has 13 residues. CDR3 sequence (DNA): TGCAGCCCCGGAGACGGCAGCTCCTACGAGCAGTACTTC. This translates into CSPGDGSSYEQYF.

This chain joins TRBV7-3 and TRBJ2-1, with 11 nucleotides matching TRBD2. Germline assignment: CDR1 SGHTA and CDR2 FQGTGA. CDR3 length: 15 amino acids. V shed 4 bases, J shed 2 bases, and the junction held 1 base outside the gene matches. CDR3 nucleotides: TGTGCCAGCAGCTCGGGACTAGCGGCCTACAATGAGCAGTTCTTC. Its protein product is CASSSGLAAYNEQFF.

J is TRBJ2-2 and V is TRBV29-1; D is undetermined. Germline V gene lookup returns CDR1 SQVTM and CDR2 ANQGSEA. CDR3 length: 12 residues. With 7 bases removed from V and 2 bases from J, the gap between germline ends came to 8 bases. CDR3 in amino acids: CSGAFNTGELFF. In nucleotides, the CDR3 is TGCAGCGGGGCTTTCAACACCGGGGAGCTGTTTTTT.